One sample yielded the 19 T cell receptor beta chains listed below, sequenced in a study of blood T cell repertoires in COVID-19. The data were produced by immunoSEQ multiplex PCR, yet TCRdb's version contains in-frame clones alone and is incomplete. In the table there are approximately 120,000 clones, about 80% of which are singletons. The sample consisted of peripheral blood. These receptors all come from a woman in her fifties or sixties with acute or convalescent COVID-19.

Only one count was recorded for this clone. The chain joins TRBV7-9 to TRBJ2-1, with D perhaps matching TRBD1 (5 bases). Germline CDR1 reads SEHNR; CDR2 reads FQNEAQ (reference sequence). V was clipped by 0 bases and J by 9 bases, with 12 bases between them. This CDR3 contains 14 residues. CDR3 nucleotide sequence: TGTGCCAGCAGCTTAGCGGTCCGGCAGGGTGAGCAGTTCTTC. It encodes CASSLAVRQGEQFF.

This chain links TRBV29-1 with TRBJ2-7; D gene unclear. The V gene lost 0 bases and the J gene lost 4 bases, with 13 bases spanning the gap. The length of the CDR3 is 14 residues. Germline assignment: CDR1 SQVTM and CDR2 ANQGSEA. CDR3 sequence (DNA): TGCAGCGTTGAAGATCGAGGAGTTGGGTACGAGCAGTACTTC. This sequence encodes CSVEDRGVGYEQYF.

The J gene is TRBJ2-7, the V gene TRBV7-3; maybe TRBD1 (5 bases). This CDR3 has 13 residues. The germline V and J ends were trimmed by 2 bases and 3 bases, with 8 bases remaining between them. Germline values: CDR1 SGHTA, CDR2 FQGTGA. CDR3: CASSLWGGYEQYF. The CDR3 coding sequence is TGTGCCAGCAGCTTATGGGGCGGCTACGAGCAGTACTTC.

This clone was picked up one time. The identical CDR3 is also encoded by other nucleotide sequences in the sample. The V gene is TRBV5-1, the J gene TRBJ1-1; 8 bases match TRBD1. The CDR3 sequence is 14 residues long. Germline trimming cut 3 bases from V and 4 bases from J; bases unmatched to any gene: 5. Germline CDR1 SGHRS, CDR2 YFSETQ. The CDR3 DNA is TGCGCCAGCAGCTCGCAGGGGGCGGGCACTGAAGCTTTCTTT. Translation: CASSSQGAGTEAFF.

The chain combines TRBV2 with TRBJ2-5; D is unclear. V was clipped by 6 bases and J by 3 bases, with 8 bases between them. Germline assignment: CDR1 SNHLY and CDR2 FYNNEI. CDR3 length: 12 residues. The CDR3 DNA reads as TGTGCCAGCAGGAGTGATGAAGAGACCCAGTACTTC. Encoded protein: CASRSDEETQYF.

The chain employs TRBV29-1 and TRBJ2-1; TRBD2 agrees at 8 bases. V lost 8 bases and J lost 6; bases outside the gene matches: 15. The CDR3 is made up of 15 amino acids. Per germline, CDR1 SQVTM and CDR2 ANQGSEA. The CDR3 DNA reads TGCAGCACCAGCGTAAGCGGGAGTCCCCTCAATGAGCAGTTCTTC. It translates to CSTSVSGSPLNEQFF.

With respect to this clone: The junction differs from germline at one of its ends, possibly a read error. This sequence joins TRBV7-7 and TRBJ2-2, with 7 bases aligning to TRBD1. CDR3 size: 15 residues. Germline V gene lookup returns CDR1 SSHAT and CDR2 FNYEAQ (reference sequence). CDR3: CASSPTGLGTGELFF. CDR3 bases: TGTGCTAGCAGCCCGACAGGGTTGGGCACCGGGGAGCTGTTTTTT.

V gene TRBV30 combines with J gene TRBJ1-5, with a weak D call TRBD1 (5 bases). CDR1 GTSNPN and CDR2 SVGIG come from the germline V gene (reference sequence). Trimming pared 2 bases from V and 7 bases from J, leaving 12 bases between. This CDR3 region has 13 residues. This chain's CDR3 is CAWSRGRNQPQHF. The CDR3 nucleotides read TGTGCCTGGAGTAGGGGCAGGAACCAGCCCCAGCATTTT.

V usage is TRBV10-3 and J usage is TRBJ1-1, with D unclear. Looked up from germline, CDR1 is ENHRY and CDR2 is SYGVKD. The CDR3 length is 11 residues. The ends were cut back, 8 bases at V and 5 bases at J, with 9 bases in the middle. The CDR3 region is CAISLQTEAFF. The CDR3 region has the DNA TGTGCCATCTCTCTGCAGACTGAAGCTTTCTTT.

The V call is TRBV5-5, the J call TRBJ2-5; the D is unclear. Germline CDR1 SGHKS, CDR2 YYEKEE (reference sequence). This CDR3 is built from 13 residues. V was cut by 4 bases and J by 5 bases, with 12 bases left in between. Written as DNA, the CDR3 is TGTGCCAGCAGCCCGTACAGTGGGGAGACCCAGTACTTC. As protein: CASSPYSGETQYF.

The J gene is TRBJ2-7, the V gene TRBV28; D might be TRBD2 (7 bases). Between the trimmed V and J ends, which lost 6 bases and 4 bases, there was a span of 19 bases. This CDR3 spans 15 amino acids. Germline CDR1 reads MDHEN; CDR2 reads SYDVKM. CDR3 in amino acids: CASRMRGGPPYEQYF. The CDR3 DNA reads TGTGCCAGCAGGATGAGGGGGGGACCGCCGTACGAGCAGTACTTC.

This sequence joins TRBV29-1 and TRBJ2-3; perhaps TRBD2 as D (5 bases). This CDR3 has 12 amino acids. Trimming pared 4 bases from V and 2 bases from J, leaving 7 bases between. In germline, CDR1 is SQVTM, CDR2 ANQGSEA. DNA for the CDR3: TGCAGCGTTGGCGGGCACACAGATACGCAGTATTTT. Residues: CSVGGHTDTQYF.

The gene calls are TRBV9 and TRBJ2-2, with D perhaps matching TRBD1 (6 bases). V shed 2 bases and J shed 2 bases, with 13 bases lying between them. Germline loops: CDR1 SGDLS, CDR2 YYNGEE. CDR3 length: 16 amino acids. CDR3 DNA sequence: TGTGCCAGCAGCGTTACGACAGGCATCAACACCGGGGAGCTGTTTTTT. It specifies CASSVTTGINTGELFF.

The V gene is TRBV4-2, the J gene TRBJ2-7; 11 bases fit TRBD2. This CDR3 region has 15 residues. Trimming removed 2 bases from V and 2 bases from J; junction bases left unmatched: 2. Looked up from germline, CDR1 is LGHNA and CDR2 is YNFKEQ. CDR3 nucleotides: TGTGCCAGCAGCCAAACTAGCGGGAGCGCCTACGAGCAGTACTTC. Protein: CASSQTSGSAYEQYF.

The V and J genes are TRBV28 and TRBJ1-2, with D unresolved. This CDR3 is built from 13 residues. Germline V gives CDR1 MDHEN, CDR2 SYDVKM. V lost 1 base and J 7 bases, leaving 10 bases between the germline ends. In nucleotides, the CDR3 is TGTGCCAGCAGTTTATCGAGCCGGGGTGGCTACACCTTC. Translation gives CASSLSSRGGYTF.

The chain employs TRBV6-1 and TRBJ1-2; 9 bases map to TRBD1. The junction had 10 bases not matched to a gene; V was cut back by 3 bases and J by 8 bases. Germline assignment: CDR1 MNHNS and CDR2 SASEGT. The CDR3 runs 15 residues. CDR3 sequence (DNA): TGTGCCAGCAGTGAGGATGGACAGGGGCGAGGAGGCTACACCTTC. Its protein is CASSEDGQGRGGYTF.

This clone was counted a few times. The chain carries TRBV24-1 and TRBJ2-2; a possible D gene is TRBD2 (5 bases). This CDR3 spans 14 amino acids. The V gene lost 0 bases and the J gene lost 6 bases, with 7 bases spanning the gap. Germline-derived CDR1 and CDR2 are KGHDR and SFDVKD. CDR3 loop: CATSDLRGPGELFF. The DNA of the CDR3 is TGTGCCACCAGTGATTTGCGGGGTCCCGGGGAGCTGTTTTTT.

The chain combines TRBV20-1 with TRBJ2-1; no definite D call. With 5 bases removed from V and 6 bases from J, the gap between germline ends came to 8 bases. CDR3 length: 11 amino acids. The V gene's germline CDR1 is DFQATT and CDR2 SNEGSKA (reference sequence). CDR3 nucleotide sequence: TGCAGTGCTTCGACTGCCAATGAGCAGTTCTTC. Amino acid sequence: CSASTANEQFF.

Only one count was recorded for this clone. V gene TRBV28 combines with J gene TRBJ1-2, with D tentatively TRBD1 (5 bases). The CDR3 has 15 amino acids. V was clipped by 4 bases and J by 4 bases, with 16 bases between them. CDR1 is MDHEN, CDR2 SYDVKM, per germline. In DNA form, the CDR3 reads TGTGCCAGCAGTTCTGGCGGGGTTGGGACCTATGGCTACACCTTC. It specifies CASSSGGVGTYGYTF.